These 32 T cell receptor beta chains were all obtained from the same sample, sequenced in a study of CD4 T cells in relation to SARS-CoV-2 and coronaviruses. The table came from immunoSEQ multiplex PCR; TCRdb's copy has only in-frame clones and leaves some out. The top ten clones hold roughly a tenth of a sample with 35,000 to 40,000 clones, approximately 90% of them seen once. The sample consisted of memory CD4+ T cells from PBMCs. All receptors come from an adult with COVID-19.

J is TRBJ2-7 and V is TRBV12-3 or TRBV12-4; TRBD2 matches 7 bases. This CDR3 spans 13 amino acids. V was clipped by 6 bases and J by 3 bases; unmatched bases: 5. CDR3 residues: CASSPGGVYEQYF. As DNA, the CDR3 is TGTGCCAGCAGCCCGGGAGGTGTCTACGAGCAGTACTTC.

This clone came up once. CDR3 in amino acids: CASSFPSGGGQYF. For the CDR3, the DNA is TGTGCCAGCAGTTTTCCCAGCGGGGGTGGGCAGTATTTT. The chain recombines TRBV27 with TRBJ2-3; 8 bases are a match to TRBD2. In germline, CDR1 is MNHEY, CDR2 SMNVEV (reference sequence). There are 13 residues in the CDR3. V trimming: 3 bases; J trimming: 11 bases; junction bases outside the gene matches: 7.

The chain combines TRBV6-6 with TRBJ1-1; 7 bases are shared with TRBD1. CDR1 and CDR2 (germline): MNHNY, SVGAGI (reference sequence). V lost 0 bases, J lost 7 bases, and 8 bases stayed unmatched. This CDR3 has 15 amino acids. The CDR3 reads CASSYSRIAGGEAFF. The DNA of the CDR3 is TGTGCCAGCAGTTACTCGAGAATTGCAGGGGGTGAAGCTTTCTTT.

The rearrangement links TRBV18 to TRBJ2-7; no reliable D call. The germline V gene has CDR1 KGHSH and CDR2 LQKENI. Trimming shortened V by 1 base and J by 2 bases, and 3 bases separated the two germline ends. The CDR3 runs 12 residues. As DNA, the CDR3 is TGTGCCAGCTCACCACGCACCTACGAGCAGTACTTC. Its protein is CASSPRTYEQYF.

A single count supports this clone. The V gene is TRBV6-2 or TRBV6-3, the J gene TRBJ1-5, with 8 bases lining up with TRBD1. The trim removed 4 bases at V and 2 bases at J, leaving 4 bases unmatched. The CDR3 spans 15 residues. CDR1 is MNHEY, CDR2 SVGEGT, per germline. This CDR3 is CASSSETGGNQPQHF. The CDR3 DNA follows: TGTGCCAGCAGTTCCGAGACAGGGGGCAATCAGCCCCAGCATTTT.

The chain employs TRBV27 and TRBJ2-1; D is uncertain. CDR3 length: 14 residues. The V gene lost 5 bases and the J gene lost 1 base, with 9 bases spanning the gap. Germline V CDR1 and CDR2: MNHEY, SMNVEV (reference sequence). The CDR3 region has the DNA TGTGCCAGCAGTACGACATTATCCTACAATGAGCAGTTCTTC. Amino acids: CASSTTLSYNEQFF.

This clone showed up just once. This chain uses TRBV7-8 with TRBJ1-1, with a tentative D call TRBD1 (5 bases). Trimming left V 5 bases short and J 7 bases short, with 14 bases between. Looked up from germline, CDR1 is SGHVS and CDR2 is FQNEAQ. This CDR3 is 13 amino acids long. CDR3 bases: TGTGCCAGCAGCCCAAGAAGGGACGGTGAAGCTTTCTTT. Encoded protein: CASSPRRDGEAFF.

The V gene is TRBV11-3, the J gene TRBJ2-3; D tentatively reads TRBD1 or TRBD2 (5 bases each). Trimming removed 5 bases from V and 2 bases from J, with 23 bases in between. CDR1 is SGHNT and CDR2 is YENEEA in the germline V gene. CDR3 length: 18 amino acids. Here the CDR3 DNA reads TGTGCCAGCAGCCAATTAAAAGGTGGGGGATCACACACAGATACGCAGTATTTT. Its translation is CASSQLKGGGSHTDTQYF.

The chain carries TRBV6-5 and TRBJ2-1; D call uncertain. Trimming took off 6 bases at V and 6 bases at J, with 15 bases between the two ends. The germline CDR1 and CDR2 sequences are MNHEY and SVGAGI. The CDR3 length is 14 residues. CDR3 sequence: CASRTDQPANEQFF. As DNA, the CDR3 is TGTGCCAGCAGGACGGACCAGCCGGCCAATGAGCAGTTCTTC.

The chain has TRBV9 and TRBJ1-3; D call uncertain. Germline assignment: CDR1 SGDLS and CDR2 YYNGEE. V lost 2 bases, J lost 3 bases, and 9 bases lay in between. The CDR3 is 14 amino acids. The CDR3 sequence is CASSVEGIGNTIYF. The CDR3 DNA follows: TGTGCCAGCAGCGTTGAGGGAATTGGAAACACCATATATTTT.

Only a few counts were recorded for this clone. The chain uses TRBV7-2 and TRBJ2-1; TRBD2 agrees at 11 bases. Losses at the gene ends were 0 bases for V and 10 bases for J; bases not matched to a gene: 8. Germline-derived CDR1 and CDR2 are SGHTA and FQGNSA. This CDR3 spans 16 amino acids. The CDR3 DNA reads as TGTGCCAGCAGCTTAGCTAGCGGGGGGGCCCAGGGGGAGCAGTTCTTC. The encoded protein is CASSLASGGAQGEQFF.

The rearrangement links TRBV15 to TRBJ2-7, with 10 bases identical to TRBD1. Germline CDR1 LNHNV, CDR2 YYDKDF (reference sequence). CDR3 length equals 16 residues. With 6 bases clipped from V and 7 bases from J, the junction kept 15 bases outside the gene matches. The DNA of the CDR3 is TGTGCCACCAGGAACGTGACCGGGACAGGGGTTAAAGAGCAGTACTTC. It encodes CATRNVTGTGVKEQYF.

The V and J genes are TRBV4-3 and TRBJ1-4, with 8 positions matching TRBD1. This CDR3 region has 15 residues. The V gene's germline CDR1 is LGHNA and CDR2 YSLEER. V lost 1 base, J lost 6 bases, and 4 bases stayed unmatched. CDR3 in amino acids: CASSQGQGWDEKLFF. The CDR3, as DNA: TGCGCCAGCAGCCAAGGACAGGGGTGGGATGAAAAACTGTTTTTT.

This chain joins TRBV30 and TRBJ1-2; TRBD1 is a possible D gene (5 bases). The V end was cut by 3 bases, the J end by 0 bases, with 8 bases between. In germline, CDR1 is GTSNPN, CDR2 SVGIG (reference sequence). The CDR3 totals 13 residues. The CDR3 DNA reads as TGTGCCTGGAGCAGGGAGGCTAACTATGGCTACACCTTC. Translation gives CAWSREANYGYTF.

The rearrangement joins TRBV21-1 to TRBJ2-1; TRBD2 was called by the table and not checked on the DNA. TRBV21-1 is assigned pseudogene status. The CDR3 runs to 13 residues. This chain's CDR3 is CASRLAGGNEQFF. The CDR3 nucleotides are TGTGCCAGCAGACTAGCGGGGGGCAATGAGCAGTTCTTC.

The V call is TRBV30, the J call TRBJ1-5; D unresolved. The CDR3 sequence is 12 residues long. The V end lost 2 bases, the J end lost 11 bases, and 13 bases lay between the germline ends. Germline CDR1 is GTSNPN and CDR2 is SVGIG (reference sequence). CDR3: CAWSTHEAAQHF. CDR3 bases: TGTGCCTGGAGTACCCATGAGGCGGCCCAGCATTTT. The entire variable domain, with the rest obtained from reference TRBV30 and TRBJ1-5, is as follows: SQTIHQWPATLVQPVGSPLSLECTVEGTSNPNLYWYRQAAGRGLQLLFYSVGIGQISSEVPQNLSASRPQDRQFILSSKKLLLSDSGFYLCAWSTHEAAQHFGDGTRLSIL.

This clone occurred a few times. V and J are TRBV2 and TRBJ1-6, with D possibly matching TRBD1 (6 bases). From germline, CDR1 is SNHLY and CDR2 FYNNEI. Deletions cut 6 bases from V and 7 bases from J, with 10 bases between. This CDR3 is 13 amino acids long. The CDR3 DNA is TGTGCCAGCAGCCCTGACAGGAATTCACCCCTCCACTTT. Translated, it gives CASSPDRNSPLHF.

This clone turned up a few times. The chain employs TRBV24-1 and TRBJ2-2; unclear D gene. The V end was cut by 3 bases, the J end by 2 bases, with 9 bases between. Germline CDR1 KGHDR, CDR2 SFDVKD. The CDR3 consists of 15 residues. CDR3 sequence (DNA): TGTGCCACCAGTGATCCCGGGCTCAACACCGGGGAGCTGTTTTTT. Protein sequence: CATSDPGLNTGELFF.

The chain combines TRBV7-9 with TRBJ1-1, with no clear D. This CDR3 region has 14 residues. V was cut by 5 bases and J by 4 bases, with 14 bases left in between. Looked up from germline, CDR1 is SEHNR and CDR2 is FQNEAQ (reference sequence). CDR3 loop: CASSKSGWSTEAFF. In nucleotides, the CDR3 is TGTGCCAGCAGCAAATCAGGTTGGTCCACTGAAGCTTTCTTT.

V and J are TRBV7-2 and TRBJ2-7; 7 bases line up with TRBD2. CDR3 length equals 16 residues. After removal of 3 bases from V and 2 bases from J, the junction contained 10 bases not matched to a gene. The germline V gene has CDR1 SGHTA and CDR2 FQGNSA. Here the CDR3 DNA reads TGTGCCAGCAGCTTGGGGTCCGGGGGGATAACCTACGAGCAGTACTTC. It yields the protein CASSLGSGGITYEQYF.

The rearrangement joins TRBV5-1 to TRBJ1-2; a possible D gene is TRBD1 (6 bases). CDR3 length: 15 amino acids. Germline CDR1 reads SGHRS; CDR2 reads YFSETQ. Trimming pared 4 bases from V and 8 bases from J, leaving 21 bases between. The CDR3 region has the DNA TGCGCCAGCAGCCAGGGGACATTGCGCACGGAGGGCTACACCTTC. Translating gives CASSQGTLRTEGYTF.

The sample holds a few counts of this clone. The gene calls are TRBV5-4 and TRBJ1-3; D possibly corresponds to TRBD1 (5 bases). Per the germline V gene, CDR1 is SGHNT and CDR2 is YYREEE (reference sequence). The CDR3 extends over 14 amino acids. V shed 4 bases and J shed 4 bases, with 12 bases lying between them. The CDR3 sequence is CASSAQEKGNTIYF. CDR3 coding DNA: TGTGCCAGCAGCGCACAGGAGAAAGGAAACACCATATATTTT.

The rearrangement joins TRBV24-1 to TRBJ2-3, with a possible D match to TRBD2 (7 bases). The germline V gene encodes CDR1 KGHDR and CDR2 SFDVKD. The germline V and J ends were trimmed by 9 bases and 2 bases, with 14 bases remaining between them. The CDR3 spans 14 residues. The CDR3 loop is CATSTGTNTDTQYF. In nucleotides, the CDR3 is TGTGCCACCTCTACAGGGACTAACACAGATACGCAGTATTTT.

The rearrangement links TRBV11-2 to TRBJ1-1, with D maybe TRBD1 (5 bases). The germline CDR1 and CDR2 sequences are SGHAT and FQNNGV. The CDR3 covers 14 residues. The V end lost 0 bases, the J end lost 1 base, and 6 bases lay between the germline ends. The DNA of the CDR3 is TGTGCCAGCAGCTTAGATGGGGGGAACACTGAAGCTTTCTTT. Translation gives CASSLDGGNTEAFF.

The chain carries TRBV7-2 and TRBJ2-5, with TRBD2 matching over 14 bases. With 5 bases clipped from V and 5 bases from J, the junction kept 4 bases outside the gene matches. Germline CDR1 is SGHTA and CDR2 is FQGNSA. CDR3 length equals 15 residues. The CDR3 here is CASSQTSGGAETQYF. The DNA of the CDR3 is TGTGCCAGCAGCCAGACTAGCGGGGGGGCGGAGACCCAGTACTTC.

This clone was detected once. The chain couples TRBV5-4 to TRBJ2-1; 11 bases align to TRBD2. CDR1 and CDR2 from the germline V gene are SGHNT and YYREEE (reference sequence). J was trimmed by 4 bases and V by 3 bases; bases with no gene match: 12. The CDR3 is 18 residues long. The CDR3: CASSSMLAGGLNYNEQFF. CDR3 bases: TGTGCCAGCAGCTCGATGCTAGCGGGGGGCCTGAATTACAATGAGCAGTTCTTC.

V usage is TRBV23-1 and J usage is TRBJ2-1; D call uncertain. TRBV23-1 counts as an open reading frame of uncertain function. The CDR3 loop spans 13 amino acids. Trimming took 0 bases from V and 8 from J, leaving 8 bases between them. In nucleotides, the CDR3 is TGCGCCAGCAGTCAATCGTCACAAGATGAGCAGTTCTTC. Translation gives CASSQSSQDEQFF.

This chain links TRBV9 with TRBJ2-2, with TRBD2 matching over 9 bases. This CDR3 is built from 16 residues. From germline, CDR1 is SGDLS and CDR2 YYNGEE. V lost 6 bases to trimming and J lost 5 bases; unmatched junction nucleotides: 11. In DNA, the CDR3 is TGTGCCAGCACCGGAGGCGGGGGGGCCCCTACCGGGGAGCTGTTTTTT. Amino acid sequence: CASTGGGGAPTGELFF.

The chain employs TRBV5-6 and TRBJ1-2; 9 nucleotides align to TRBD1. Losses at the gene ends were 0 bases for V and 8 bases for J; bases not matched to a gene: 8. CDR3 size: 15 residues. CDR1 SGHDT and CDR2 YYEEEE come from the germline V gene. The CDR3 DNA reads as TGTGCCAGCAGCTTGGCGGGGGACAGGGACGGGGGCTACACCTTC. Its protein is CASSLAGDRDGGYTF.

The chain carries TRBV3-1 (or the pseudogene TRBV3-2) and TRBJ2-1, with 8 bases identical to TRBD2. With V trimmed by 3 bases and J by 4 bases, 2 bases remained unmatched. The CDR3 is 14 residues long. The germline gives CDR1 LGHDT, CDR2 YNNKEL (reference sequence). This chain's CDR3 is CASSHSSGYNEQFF. The CDR3, as DNA: TGTGCCAGCAGCCACTCTAGCGGGTACAATGAGCAGTTCTTC.

The V gene is TRBV28, the J gene TRBJ2-2; D is perhaps TRBD1 or TRBD2 (7 bases each). V lost 1 base, J lost 6 bases, and 15 bases lay in between. The CDR3 spans 16 residues. The germline CDR1 and CDR2 sequences are MDHEN and SYDVKM. Written as DNA, the CDR3 is TGTGCCAGCAGTTTATTTTCCAGGGGGGGCTCCGGGGAGCTGTTTTTT. The encoded protein is CASSLFSRGGSGELFF.

The chain carries TRBV6-5 and TRBJ1-1, with no clear D. Germline V lookup: CDR1 MNHEY, CDR2 SVGAGI. The CDR3 has 12 amino acids. The V end lost 2 bases, the J end lost 1 base, and 2 bases lay between the germline ends. For the CDR3, the DNA is TGTGCCAGCAGTTACCCGAACACTGAAGCTTTCTTT. Its translation: CASSYPNTEAFF.